This T cell receptor (beta chain) was profiled in a study of shared clonotypes between healthy human individuals. Overall study findings and caveats: The study drew on few donors, limiting represented genetic and exposure-history diversity. Among donors, the sharing of clonotypes was expected to be influenced by sequencing depth.

For this clone: Its cognate antigen is unknown.

Naive CD8 cells lacked CD45RO, underwent positive selection for CCR7 and left out terminally differentiated effector memory CD45RA+ cells. The genomic DNA of each subset was split evenly across several immunoSEQ plates. Clones were sequenced by immunoSEQ multiplex PCR, and TCRdb holds only the in-frame ones, with some missing. The sample contains under 850,000 clones, nearly 95% of which appear only once. J was trimmed by 10 bases and V by 5 bases; bases with no gene match: 4. Germline V gene sequence: CDR1 SNHLY, CDR2 FYNNEI. The CDR3 spans 11 residues. The rearrangement uses TRBV2 and TRBJ1-1, with 7 bases matching TRBD1. This clonotype was obtained from a man in his thirties or forties in good health. Sequencing was carried out using naive CD8+ T cells sorted from blood. CDR3: CASSPNRGAFF. CDR3 coding DNA: TGTGCCAGCAGTCCGAACAGGGGAGCTTTCTTT.